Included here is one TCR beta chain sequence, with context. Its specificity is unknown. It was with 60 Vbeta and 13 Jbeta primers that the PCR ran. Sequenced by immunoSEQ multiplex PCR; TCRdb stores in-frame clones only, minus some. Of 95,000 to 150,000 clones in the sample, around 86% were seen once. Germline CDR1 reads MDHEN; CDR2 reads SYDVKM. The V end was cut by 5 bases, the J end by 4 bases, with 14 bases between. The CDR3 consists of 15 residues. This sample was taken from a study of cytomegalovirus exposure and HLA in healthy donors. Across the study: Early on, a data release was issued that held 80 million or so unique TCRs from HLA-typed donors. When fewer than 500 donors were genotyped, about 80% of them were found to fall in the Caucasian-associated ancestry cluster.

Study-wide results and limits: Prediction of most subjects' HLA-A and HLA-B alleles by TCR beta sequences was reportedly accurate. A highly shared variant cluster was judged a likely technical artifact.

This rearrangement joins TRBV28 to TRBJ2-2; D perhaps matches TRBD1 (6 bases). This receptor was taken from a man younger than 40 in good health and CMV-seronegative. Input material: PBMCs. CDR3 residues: CASSPYRVITGELFF. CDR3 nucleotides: TGTGCCAGCAGTCCCTACAGGGTAATCACCGGGGAGCTGTTTTTT.